The 27 T cell receptor beta chains in this list originate from one sample, sequenced in a study of shared clonotypes between healthy human individuals. Libraries were prepared by immunoSEQ multiplex PCR; TCRdb keeps only in-frame clonotypes and omits some of them. The sample shows under 550,000 clones, approximately 95% of them seen only once. The specimen was naive CD4+ T cells sorted from blood. Subset defined: CD45RA+ positively selected. These receptors originate from a young woman in good health.

This chain joins TRBV5-1 and TRBJ1-6, with 9 nucleotides matching TRBD1. Losses at the gene ends were 4 bases for V and 15 bases for J; bases not matched to a gene: 5. The CDR3 has 12 amino acids. Germline values: CDR1 SGHRS, CDR2 YFSETQ. The CDR3 region is CASSDTGGFLHF. As DNA, the CDR3 is TGCGCCAGCAGCGATACAGGGGGCTTCCTCCACTTT.

Regarding this clone: The identical CDR3 is also encoded by other nucleotide sequences in the sample. This chain joins TRBV5-6 and TRBJ2-3; 7 bases line up with TRBD1. Trimming took 1 base from V and 0 from J; bases not matched to a gene: 2. The CDR3 runs to 15 residues. Germline V gives CDR1 SGHDT, CDR2 YYEEEE. The CDR3 loop reads CASSLLGQSTDTQYF. The CDR3, as DNA: TGTGCCAGCAGCTTGTTGGGACAGAGCACAGATACGCAGTATTTT.

This chain links TRBV2 with TRBJ1-5; possibly TRBD1 for D (5 bases). CDR1 is SNHLY and CDR2 is FYNNEI in the germline V gene. The CDR3 loop spans 15 amino acids. Trimming removed 5 bases at V and 2 bases at J, with 13 bases between. The CDR3: CASSLQGIGNQPQHF. The CDR3 coding sequence is TGTGCCAGCAGTCTTCAGGGAATTGGCAATCAGCCCCAGCATTTT. The variable domain in full, completed from reference TRBV2 and TRBJ1-5, reads EPEVTQTPSHQVTQMGQEVILRCVPISNHLYFYWYRQILGQKVEFLVSFYNNEISEKSEIFDDQFSVERPDGSNFTLKIRSTKLEDSAMYFCASSLQGIGNQPQHFGDGTRLSIL.

The J gene is TRBJ2-5, the V gene TRBV6-5, with a tentative D call TRBD1 (6 bases). The germline V gene encodes CDR1 MNHEY and CDR2 SVGAGI. This CDR3 is 14 amino acids long. V lost 7 bases and J 2 bases, leaving 14 bases between the germline ends. The CDR3 sequence: CASNQRGGQETQYF. The CDR3, as DNA: TGTGCCAGCAACCAACGAGGGGGTCAAGAGACCCAGTACTTC.

CDR3 in amino acids: CAISQREASYNEQFF. The CDR3 region has the DNA TGTGCCATCAGTCAGCGGGAAGCCTCCTACAATGAGCAGTTCTTC. The chain recombines TRBV10-3 with TRBJ2-1; TRBD2 matches 7 bases. Germline CDR1 reads ENHRY; CDR2 reads SYGVKD. The ends lost 5 bases at V and 0 bases at J; junction bases unmatched: 4. The CDR3 length is 15 residues.

The gene calls are TRBV7-2 and TRBJ2-3; D call uncertain. This CDR3 has 15 residues. V lost 5 bases to trimming and J lost 3 bases, with 15 bases between them. Looked up from germline, CDR1 is SGHTA and CDR2 is FQGNSA. DNA for the CDR3: TGTGCCAGCAGCCCTTCCTTCCTCGAGACAGATACGCAGTATTTT. Protein: CASSPSFLETDTQYF.

The chain is built from TRBV27 and TRBJ2-5, with 9 nucleotides matching TRBD1. Trimming at V came to 6 bases and at J to 1 base, leaving 9 bases not matched to a gene. This CDR3 spans 16 amino acids. CDR1 is MNHEY, CDR2 SMNVEV, per germline (reference sequence). The CDR3 DNA reads as TGTGCCAGCAGCTCCGGGACAGGGCCCCTCCAAGAGACCCAGTACTTC. This sequence encodes CASSSGTGPLQETQYF.

This clone was counted once. V is TRBV2 and J is TRBJ2-1, with TRBD2 identical over 7 bases. Germline V gives CDR1 SNHLY, CDR2 FYNNEI. CDR3 length equals 15 residues. V lost 1 base and J lost 10; bases outside the gene matches: 10. The CDR3 loop is CASSEEGLSLSEQFF. The CDR3 DNA is TGTGCCAGCAGTGAAGAGGGACTATCTCTGAGCGAGCAGTTCTTC.

This chain links TRBV5-1 with TRBJ2-5; 13 bases fit TRBD2. The CDR3 loop spans 16 amino acids. With V trimmed by 4 bases and J by 5 bases, 8 bases remained unmatched. Germline lookup yields CDR1 SGHRS and CDR2 YFSETQ. The chain's CDR3 is CASSRGLAGALETQYF. The CDR3 region has the DNA TGCGCCAGCAGCCGAGGACTAGCGGGAGCTTTGGAGACCCAGTACTTC. The variable domain in full, completed from reference TRBV5-1 and TRBJ2-5, reads KAGVTQTPRYLIKTRGQQVTLSCSPISGHRSVSWYQQTPGQGLQFLFEYFSETQRNKGNFPGRFSGRQFSNSRSEMNVSTLELGDSALYLCASSRGLAGALETQYFGPGTRLLVL.

As for this clone: The junction departs from the called germline gene at one end, perhaps through a read error. This chain links TRBV7-8 with TRBJ2-5; possibly TRBD2 for D (5 bases). The CDR3 sequence is 15 residues long. Germline V gives CDR1 SGHVS, CDR2 FQNEAQ. Here the CDR3 reads CASSLVYVPETKLDF. CDR3 sequence (DNA): TGTGCCAGCAGCTTAGTATACGTCCCGGAGACTAAGCTTGACTTC.

The genes are TRBV7-9 and TRBJ2-3; D gene uncertain. V shed 5 bases and J shed 6 bases, with 9 bases lying between them. In germline, CDR1 is SEHNR, CDR2 FQNEAQ (reference sequence). CDR3 length equals 12 residues. The CDR3 region is CASSPVEDTQYF. The CDR3, as DNA: TGTGCCAGCAGCCCCGTGGAGGATACGCAGTATTTT.

The chain has TRBV19 and TRBJ2-1, with 12 bases fitting TRBD1. V shed 9 bases, J shed 8 bases, and the junction held 17 bases outside the gene matches. The germline V gene has CDR1 LNHDA and CDR2 SQIVND (reference sequence). There are 17 residues in the CDR3. The CDR3, as DNA: TGTGCCAGCGGGACAGGGGGCACTGGAAGCGGGAACGATGAGCAGTTCTTC. Residues: CASGTGGTGSGNDEQFF.

The chain carries TRBV18 and TRBJ2-7, with a possible D match to TRBD1 (5 bases). Trimming stripped 6 bases from V and 1 base from J, with 13 bases between. Germline V gene data show CDR1 as KGHSH and CDR2 as LQKENI. The CDR3 has 14 residues. CDR3 bases: TGTGCCAGCTCCGGGCTTAGACAGTCCTACGAGCAGTACTTC. Translated, it gives CASSGLRQSYEQYF.

The chain employs TRBV10-3 and TRBJ2-5; 12 bases map to TRBD1. Germline V gene sequence: CDR1 ENHRY, CDR2 SYGVKD. The CDR3 is 16 residues long. V shed 5 bases, J shed 5 bases, and the junction held 9 bases outside the gene matches. In DNA form, the CDR3 reads TGTGCCATCAGTCGCCGCGGGACAGGGGGCCGGGAGACCCAGTACTTC. It translates to CAISRRGTGGRETQYF.

The chain couples TRBV4-2 to TRBJ2-7; D is possibly TRBD1 or TRBD2 (5 bases each). The CDR3 spans 15 residues. From germline, CDR1 is LGHNA and CDR2 YNFKEQ. Trimming removed 5 bases at V and 7 bases at J, with 21 bases between. CDR3 sequence: CASSFFRDLDGEQYF. The CDR3 DNA follows: TGTGCCAGCAGCTTCTTCCGGGACCTCGACGGAGAGCAGTACTTC.

CDR3 coding DNA: TGTGCCAGCGTGTTCCCGGGACAGGGGGGTTCGGACTATGGCTACACCTTC. Translation gives CASVFPGQGGSDYGYTF. The gene calls are TRBV25-1 and TRBJ1-2, with TRBD1 matching 11 bases. The CDR3 runs 17 residues. Germline trimming cut 8 bases from V and 3 bases from J; bases unmatched to any gene: 14. Germline V lookup: CDR1 MGHDK, CDR2 SYGVNS.

The rearrangement uses TRBV5-1 and TRBJ2-2, with 9 bases that match TRBD2. Looked up from germline, CDR1 is SGHRS and CDR2 is YFSETQ. The CDR3 runs 16 residues. V lost 2 bases to trimming and J lost 2 bases; unmatched junction nucleotides: 4. In DNA, the CDR3 is TGCGCCAGCAGCTTAGTAGCGGGAGTAAACACCGGGGAGCTGTTTTTT. Its translation is CASSLVAGVNTGELFF.

A single count supports this clone. The rearrangement uses TRBV12-5 and TRBJ2-5; either TRBD1 or TRBD2 may supply D (7 bases each). Germline loops: CDR1 LGHNT, CDR2 FRNRAP. The CDR3 spans 14 residues. Between the trimmed V and J ends, which lost 5 bases and 1 base, there was a span of 11 bases. The CDR3 loop is CASGGGDSQETQYF. CDR3 DNA sequence: TGTGCTAGTGGTGGGGGGGACAGCCAAGAGACCCAGTACTTC.

This clone was detected a few times. This rearrangement joins TRBV13 to TRBJ1-2; 7 bases match TRBD1. Germline V gene sequence: CDR1 PRHDT, CDR2 FYEKMQ (reference sequence). V lost 2 bases and J lost 3; bases outside the gene matches: 6. The CDR3 has 15 residues. CDR3: CASSLRQGSDYGYTF. DNA for the CDR3: TGTGCCAGCAGCTTACGACAGGGAAGCGACTATGGCTACACCTTC.

The chain recombines TRBV19 with TRBJ2-1, with D perhaps matching TRBD2 (5 bases). This CDR3 region has 12 residues. CDR1 and CDR2 from the germline V gene are LNHDA and SQIVND (reference sequence). The ends were cut back, 4 bases at V and 6 bases at J, with 7 bases in the middle. The CDR3 DNA reads TGTGCCAGTAGTACCCTAGCCAATGAGCAGTTCTTC. Translated, it gives CASSTLANEQFF.

The CDR3 region has the DNA TGTGCCAGCAGTGAAGAGCGGGAGGGATTGAATGAGCAGTTCTTC. Amino acid sequence: CASSEEREGLNEQFF. The chain uses TRBV2 and TRBJ2-1, with TRBD2 matching over 10 bases. Germline V lookup: CDR1 SNHLY, CDR2 FYNNEI. Unmatched junction bases numbered 4, after V lost 1 base and J lost 7 bases. CDR3 length equals 15 residues.

The count of this clone is one. V gene TRBV7-7 combines with J gene TRBJ2-1, with TRBD2 matching 8 bases. J lost 9 bases, V lost 5 bases, and 9 bases had no gene match. Germline V gene lookup returns CDR1 SSHAT and CDR2 FNYEAQ (reference sequence). The CDR3 covers 14 residues. CDR3: CASSPGLAAGEQFF. As DNA, the CDR3 is TGTGCCAGCAGCCCAGGACTAGCTGCTGGTGAGCAGTTCTTC.

V gene TRBV5-8 combines with J gene TRBJ2-5; 7 nucleotides line up with TRBD1. The CDR3 totals 13 residues. V gave up 4 bases and J gave up 2 bases; unmatched junction bases: 2. Germline CDR1 SGHTS, CDR2 YDEGEE. Here the CDR3 DNA reads TGTGCCAGCAGCAGCAGGGGGCAAGAGACCCAGTACTTC. Protein product: CASSSRGQETQYF.

In DNA, the CDR3 is TGTGCCAGCAGCAAGACAATGAACACTGAAGCTTTCTTT. Residues: CASSKTMNTEAFF. The rearrangement uses TRBV11-2 and TRBJ1-1; no clear D gene. This CDR3 has 13 amino acids. Trimming took 5 bases from V and 0 from J, leaving 7 bases between them. Germline lookup yields CDR1 SGHAT and CDR2 FQNNGV.

The rearrangement uses TRBV28 and TRBJ2-7; 8 positions agree with TRBD2. The CDR3 is 16 residues long. The trim removed 4 bases at V and 1 base at J, leaving 9 bases unmatched. Germline values: CDR1 MDHEN, CDR2 SYDVKM. CDR3 DNA: TGTGCCAGCAGTTCCATCCCGGGAGGGGGGTCCTACGAGCAGTACTTC. Amino acids: CASSSIPGGGSYEQYF. The full variable domain, its missing parts supplied by reference TRBV28 and TRBJ2-7, is DVKVTQSSRYLVKRTGEKVFLECVQDMDHENMFWYRQDPGLGLRLIYFSYDVKMKEKGDIPEGYSVSREKKERFSLILESASTNQTSMYLCASSSIPGGGSYEQYFGPGTRLTVT.

The CDR3 nucleotides read TGCAGCGTTTCCGGGACAACCAGCTTCACTGAAGCTTTCTTT. This sequence encodes CSVSGTTSFTEAFF. The J gene is TRBJ1-1, the V gene TRBV29-1, with a tentative D call TRBD1 (6 bases). CDR3 length: 14 amino acids. CDR1 and CDR2 from the germline V gene are SQVTM and ANQGSEA. Trimming took 5 bases from V and 4 from J, leaving 17 bases between them.

This chain joins TRBV11-2 and TRBJ1-1; D remains ambiguous. Germline loops: CDR1 SGHAT, CDR2 FQNNGV. The CDR3 is 16 residues long. V shed 5 bases and J shed 4 bases, with 20 bases lying between them. CDR3 residues: CASSRVFVRSGTEAFF. The CDR3 DNA reads TGTGCCAGCAGCCGGGTCTTTGTTAGATCTGGCACTGAAGCTTTCTTT. Using reference TRBV11-2 and TRBJ1-1 for the parts outside the CDR3, the full variable domain is EAGVAQSPRYKIIEKRQSVAFWCNPISGHATLYWYQQILGQGPKLLIQFQNNGVVDDSQLPKDRFSAERLKGVDSTLKIQPAKLEDSAVYLCASSRVFVRSGTEAFFGQGTRLTVV.